These T cell receptor beta chains were read from a single sample in a study of cytomegalovirus exposure and HLA in healthy donors. Data came from immunoSEQ multiplex PCR; TCRdb stores just in-frame clones and leaves some out. The table records about 270,000 clones, around two thirds of them present only once. Sequenced material: PBMCs. These receptors all come from a female donor in good health and CMV-seronegative. Each CDR3 is given with its conserved first and last residue. D genes are given only for firm matches. Expanded clones are given a class, and other clones once, few, many or no size at all.

J	size	D	V	CDR3	DNA
TRBJ2-2	-	TRBD1	TRBV9	CASSRRGTGDTGELFF	TGTGCCAGCAGCCGGAGGGGGACAGGGGACACCGGGGAGCTGTTTTTT
TRBJ1-5	-	-	TRBV28	CASSPELGAGQPQHF	TGTGCCAGCAGCCCAGAGCTTGGAGCGGGACAGCCCCAGCATTTT
TRBJ2-2	-	TRBD2	TRBV7-9	CSSRSTWGPGRADAGELFF	TGTTCCAGCAGAAGTACCTGGGGGCCCGGGAGGGCCGATGCCGGGGAGCTGTTTTTT
TRBJ1-3	-	-	TRBV19	CASSSSRVQGNTIYF	TGTGCCAGTAGTAGCTCCAGGGTTCAAGGAAACACCATATATTTT
TRBJ1-4	-	-	TRBV6-4	CASKKDSLGEKLFF	TGTGCCAGCAAAAAGGACAGCCTGGGCGAAAAACTGTTTTTT
TRBJ2-2	-	TRBD1	TRBV2	CASSGDRASGELFF	TGTGCCAGCAGTGGAGACAGGGCGTCCGGGGAGCTGTTTTTT
TRBJ1-5	-	-	TRBV28	CASYGGYSNQPQHF	TGTGCCAGCTACGGAGGCTATAGCAATCAGCCCCAGCATTTT
TRBJ2-7	few	-	TRBV20-1	CSARYYEQYF	TGCAGTGCTAGATACTACGAGCAGTACTTC
TRBJ1-5	few	TRBD1	TRBV27	CASSTGGGHQPQHF	TGTGCCAGCAGTACAGGGGGTGGGCATCAGCCCCAGCATTTT
TRBJ2-5	-	TRBD2	TRBV28	CASSLTLAGEETQYF	TGTGCCAGCAGTTTAACGTTAGCGGGAGAAGAGACCCAGTACTTC
TRBJ1-2	-	-	TRBV6-1	CASSEGGVSYTF	TGTGCCAGCAGTGAAGGGGGGGTGAGCTACACCTTC
TRBJ1-1	once	-	TRBV15	CATSSFLDNENTEAFF	TGTGCCACCAGCAGCTTTTTGGACAACGAGAACACTGAAGCTTTCTTT
TRBJ1-1	few	TRBD1	TRBV19	CASSIGGQGAEAFF	TGTGCCAGTAGTATAGGGGGACAGGGTGCTGAAGCTTTCTTT
TRBJ2-7	-	TRBD1	TRBV4-1	CASSQAPGGRYEQYF	TGCGCCAGCAGCCAAGCTCCAGGGGGCCGGTACGAGCAGTACTTC
TRBJ1-2	-	-	TRBV10-2	CASSISYRPSPQEGYTF	TGCGCCAGCTCGATATCATACAGGCCGAGTCCCCAAGAGGGCTACACCTTC
TRBJ2-7	once	TRBD2	TRBV7-8	CASSYLAGGHYSYEQYF	TGTGCCAGCAGCTACCTAGCGGGAGGGCATTACTCCTACGAGCAGTACTTC
TRBJ2-7	-	-	TRBV6-5	CASTNGDLGSYEQYF	TGTGCCAGCACTAACGGAGACTTGGGCTCCTACGAGCAGTACTTC
TRBJ2-1	-	-	TRBV25-1	CASSERSGSYYNEQFF	TGTGCCAGCAGTGAAAGGAGCGGATCCTACTACAATGAGCAGTTCTTC
TRBJ2-7	few	TRBD2	TRBV6-1	CASSEISGGEQYF	TGTGCCAGCAGTGAAATATCGGGGGGTGAGCAGTACTTC
TRBJ1-5	few	-	TRBV6-1	CASRGMTGNQPQHF	TGTGCCAGTCGGGGAATGACAGGAAATCAGCCCCAGCATTTT